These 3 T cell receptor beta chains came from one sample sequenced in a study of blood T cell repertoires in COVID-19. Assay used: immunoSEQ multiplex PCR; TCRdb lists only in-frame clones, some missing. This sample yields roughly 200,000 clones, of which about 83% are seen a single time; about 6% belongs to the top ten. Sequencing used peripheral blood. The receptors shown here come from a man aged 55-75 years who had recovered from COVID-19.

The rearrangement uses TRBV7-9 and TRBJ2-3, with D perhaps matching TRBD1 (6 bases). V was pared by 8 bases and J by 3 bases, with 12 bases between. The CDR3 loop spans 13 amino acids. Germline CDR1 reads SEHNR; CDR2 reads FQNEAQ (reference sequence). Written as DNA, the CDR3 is TGTGCCAGCGAACTGGGGGCTACAGATACGCAGTATTTT. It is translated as CASELGATDTQYF.

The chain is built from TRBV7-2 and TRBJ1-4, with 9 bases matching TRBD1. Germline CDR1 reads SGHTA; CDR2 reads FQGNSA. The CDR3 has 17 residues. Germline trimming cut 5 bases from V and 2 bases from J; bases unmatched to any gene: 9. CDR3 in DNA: TGTGCCAGCAGCCCGGGGACAGGGTTGGTGACTAATGAAAAACTGTTTTTT. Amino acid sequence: CASSPGTGLVTNEKLFF.

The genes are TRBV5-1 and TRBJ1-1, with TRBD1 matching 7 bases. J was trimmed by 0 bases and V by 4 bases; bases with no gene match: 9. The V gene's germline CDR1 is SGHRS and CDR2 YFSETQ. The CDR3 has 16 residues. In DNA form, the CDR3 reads TGCGCCAGCAGCCCGAGGGACAGACTTATGAACACTGAAGCTTTCTTT. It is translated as CASSPRDRLMNTEAFF.